These 25 T cell receptor beta chains originate from one sample sequenced in a study of cytomegalovirus exposure and HLA in healthy donors. The protocol was immunoSEQ multiplex PCR, while the TCRdb copy is restricted to in-frame clones and leaves out a portion. The sample holds some 150,000 clones; 80% to 90% are singletons and the top ten take 4.5%. What was sequenced was PBMCs. The source of these receptors is a man younger than 35 in good health and CMV-seropositive.

V is TRBV7-9 and J is TRBJ1-1, with D maybe TRBD1 (6 bases). V was trimmed by 7 bases and J by 8 bases, leaving 11 bases between them. From germline, CDR1 is SEHNR and CDR2 FQNEAQ (reference sequence). The CDR3 length is 11 residues. The CDR3 loop reads CASTLTGEAFF. CDR3 DNA sequence: TGTGCCAGCACCCTGACAGGAGAAGCTTTCTTT.

This sequence joins TRBV6-4 and TRBJ1-1, with D possibly being TRBD1 (6 bases). Trimming stripped 0 bases from V and 10 bases from J, with 9 bases between. Germline V CDR1 and CDR2: MRHNA, SNTAGT. The CDR3 is made up of 12 amino acids. CDR3 nucleotides: TGTGCCAGCAGTGACTCGCGGGGGCGAGCTTTCTTT. Encoded protein: CASSDSRGRAFF.

The rearrangement uses TRBV5-6 and TRBJ1-5; 9 bases fit TRBD1. The germline CDR1 and CDR2 sequences are SGHDT and YYEEEE. This CDR3 has 14 amino acids. Trimming removed 4 bases from V and 12 bases from J; junction bases left unmatched: 11. DNA for the CDR3: TGTGCCAGCAGCCCCGGGACAGGGTTCAGAAACCAGCATTTT. Amino acids: CASSPGTGFRNQHF.

The rearrangement links TRBV5-1 to TRBJ2-1, with D maybe TRBD1 (5 bases). The germline gives CDR1 SGHRS, CDR2 YFSETQ. Deletions cut 0 bases from V and 4 bases from J, with 11 bases between. CDR3 length: 15 residues. The CDR3 spells CASSLGETVYNEQFF. As DNA, the CDR3 is TGCGCCAGCAGCTTGGGCGAGACAGTTTACAATGAGCAGTTCTTC.

This sequence joins TRBV6-1 and TRBJ1-1, with 7 positions matching TRBD1. With 4 bases clipped from V and 7 bases from J, the junction kept 9 bases outside the gene matches. This CDR3 has 14 amino acids. The germline CDR1 and CDR2 sequences are MNHNS and SASEGT. The DNA for the CDR3 is TGTGCCAGCAGTGGCCGACAGGGCCGAAGTGAAGCTTTCTTT. Protein product: CASSGRQGRSEAFF.

The chain is built from TRBV11-2 and TRBJ1-1, with unresolved D. Trimming cost V 6 bases and J 6 bases, with 5 bases left between them. CDR1 is SGHAT and CDR2 is FQNNGV in the germline V gene. The CDR3 has 10 amino acids. CDR3 region: CASRSSEAFF. The CDR3 DNA is TGTGCCAGCAGATCTTCTGAAGCTTTCTTT.

The chain combines TRBV2 with TRBJ2-7, with D possibly being TRBD2 (5 bases). The germline V gene has CDR1 SNHLY and CDR2 FYNNEI. The CDR3 length is 14 residues. V lost 8 bases, J lost 0 bases, and 14 bases lay in between. CDR3 sequence: CASGEALVSYEQYF. The DNA for the CDR3 is TGTGCCAGCGGAGAAGCACTAGTCTCCTACGAGCAGTACTTC.

As to this clone: The same CDR3 also results from other DNA sequences found in this sample. The chain is built from TRBV5-1 and TRBJ1-1; TRBD1 matches 12 bases. CDR1 is SGHRS, CDR2 YFSETQ, per germline. The CDR3 loop spans 14 amino acids. V lost 4 bases to trimming and J lost 4 bases; unmatched junction nucleotides: 2. The CDR3 here is CASSLGQGATEAFF. Written as DNA, the CDR3 is TGCGCCAGCAGCCTGGGACAGGGGGCCACTGAAGCTTTCTTT.

The V call is TRBV7-9, the J call TRBJ1-2; 8 nucleotides line up with TRBD1. Germline trimming cut 5 bases from V and 3 bases from J; bases unmatched to any gene: 8. The length of the CDR3 is 15 residues. Looked up from germline, CDR1 is SEHNR and CDR2 is FQNEAQ (reference sequence). The CDR3 DNA reads TGTGCCAGCAGCGATACGGACAGGGAGGACTATGGCTACACCTTC. Protein: CASSDTDREDYGYTF.

This clone has a single count. The chain couples TRBV27 to TRBJ1-5; maybe TRBD1 (6 bases). The ends were cut back, 6 bases at V and 8 bases at J, with 20 bases in the middle. The CDR3 consists of 15 residues. Looked up from germline, CDR1 is MNHEY and CDR2 is SMNVEV (reference sequence). The CDR3 DNA reads TGTGCCAGCAGCTTCACGGGGGGCGTTGAAAAGCCCCAGCATTTT. It is translated as CASSFTGGVEKPQHF.

The V call is TRBV5-6, the J call TRBJ1-5; D unclear. Germline V CDR1 and CDR2: SGHDT, YYEEEE. The V end lost 0 bases, the J end lost 7 bases, and 17 bases lay between the germline ends. CDR3 length: 16 amino acids. As DNA, the CDR3 is TGTGCCAGCAGCTTGGCCGGGTGGGCGCCGGGGCAGCCCCAGCATTTT. Its protein is CASSLAGWAPGQPQHF.

This clone has more than one count but fewer than ten. V and J are TRBV27 and TRBJ2-7; 8 positions match TRBD2. The CDR3 runs 16 residues. Per the germline V gene, CDR1 is MNHEY and CDR2 is SMNVEV (reference sequence). V was clipped by 7 bases and J by 3 bases; unmatched bases: 14. CDR3 sequence: CASTDRGGLSVYEQYF. CDR3 nucleotides: TGTGCCAGCACCGATCGGGGGGGACTCTCCGTCTACGAGCAGTACTTC.

The genes are TRBV14 and TRBJ2-7; the match to TRBD2 covers 11 bases. The junction had 6 bases not matched to a gene; V was cut back by 4 bases and J by 4 bases. Germline loops: CDR1 SGHDN, CDR2 FVKESK. The CDR3 spans 15 residues. This CDR3 reads CASSRELAGAYEQYF. The CDR3 DNA sequence: TGTGCCAGCAGCCGTGAACTAGCGGGAGCTTACGAGCAGTACTTC.

This chain connects TRBV5-4 to TRBJ2-7; the D gene is possibly TRBD2 (5 bases). Germline CDR1 is SGHNT and CDR2 is YYREEE (reference sequence). Trimming took 4 bases from V and 3 from J, leaving 14 bases between them. CDR3 length: 14 residues. The CDR3 loop is CASSPGQRNYEQYF. For the CDR3, the DNA is TGTGCCAGCAGCCCTGGGCAGCGGAACTACGAGCAGTACTTC.

This chain uses TRBV19 with TRBJ2-7, with 7 positions matching TRBD2. V was clipped by 3 bases and J by 5 bases; unmatched bases: 10. The CDR3 spans 15 residues. Germline CDR1 and CDR2: LNHDA and SQIVND (reference sequence). The CDR3 spells CASSIAGRELDEQYF. CDR3 nucleotides: TGTGCCAGTAGTATTGCGGGGCGGGAGCTGGACGAGCAGTACTTC.

The chain couples TRBV19 to TRBJ2-3, with 7 bases fitting TRBD1. The germline V gene has CDR1 LNHDA and CDR2 SQIVND (reference sequence). The length of the CDR3 is 17 residues. V trimming: 3 bases; J trimming: 0 bases; junction bases outside the gene matches: 9. The CDR3, as DNA: TGTGCCAGTAGTATGATGGGACAGTCGTCGAGCACAGATACGCAGTATTTT. Translated, it gives CASSMMGQSSSTDTQYF.

The chain uses TRBV6-5 and TRBJ1-5; D call uncertain. The germline V and J ends were trimmed by 0 bases and 7 bases, with 7 bases remaining between them. This CDR3 is built from 13 residues. CDR1 and CDR2 from the germline V gene are MNHEY and SVGAGI. CDR3 in amino acids: CASSYSESQPQHF. CDR3 bases: TGTGCCAGCAGTTACTCTGAGAGCCAGCCCCAGCATTTT.

The rearrangement joins TRBV6-1 to TRBJ2-1, with a weak D call TRBD2 (6 bases). Germline lookup yields CDR1 MNHNS and CDR2 SASEGT. V was trimmed by 2 bases and J by 10 bases, leaving 15 bases between them. CDR3 length: 14 amino acids. This CDR3 reads CASSERSSGGEQFF. CDR3 nucleotides: TGTGCCAGCAGTGAACGATCCTCCGGAGGGGAGCAGTTCTTC.

This clone was counted between two and nine times. V gene TRBV28 combines with J gene TRBJ1-5, with 12 nucleotides matching TRBD1. V lost 11 bases to trimming and J lost 3 bases; unmatched junction nucleotides: 8. The germline V gene encodes CDR1 MDHEN and CDR2 SYDVKM. CDR3 length: 15 amino acids. CDR3 amino acids: CACRGQGALNQPQHF. The CDR3 DNA reads as TGTGCCTGCCGGGGACAGGGGGCTCTCAATCAGCCCCAGCATTTT.

The J gene is TRBJ2-5, the V gene TRBV4-1, with D possibly being TRBD2 (5 bases). The ends were cut back, 4 bases at V and 4 bases at J, with 16 bases in the middle. In germline, CDR1 is MGHRA, CDR2 YSYEKL. This CDR3 has 15 amino acids. CDR3 amino acids: CASSRTGNPRETQYF. The CDR3 bases are TGCGCCAGCAGCCGCACCGGGAACCCCAGAGAGACCCAGTACTTC.

The chain recombines TRBV7-9 with TRBJ1-6, with 7 bases fitting TRBD1. CDR1 and CDR2 (germline): SEHNR, FQNEAQ (reference sequence). The CDR3 covers 14 residues. Germline trimming cut 5 bases from V and 8 bases from J; bases unmatched to any gene: 6. The chain's CDR3 is CASSPGQVHSPLHF. In nucleotides, the CDR3 is TGTGCCAGCAGCCCTGGACAGGTGCATTCACCCCTCCACTTT.

This chain joins TRBV7-9 and TRBJ1-5; 10 positions agree with TRBD1. V was pared by 2 bases and J by 11 bases, with 9 bases of the junction left unmatched. The CDR3 has 15 residues. CDR1 SEHNR and CDR2 FQNEAQ come from the germline V gene (reference sequence). The CDR3 region has the DNA TGTGCCAGCAGCTTACACGGGACAGGGGATTTAGCCCAGCATTTT. It translates to CASSLHGTGDLAQHF.

V and J are TRBV5-1 and TRBJ2-5; 9 nucleotides agree with TRBD1. The CDR3 length is 15 residues. Trimming cost V 7 bases and J 1 base; bases outside gene matches: 8. The germline CDR1 and CDR2 sequences are SGHRS and YFSETQ. The DNA for the CDR3 is TGCGCCAGCTTACAATCGACAGGGGGCCAAGAGACCCAGTACTTC. It yields the protein CASLQSTGGQETQYF.

The sample holds one count of this clone. This chain uses TRBV10-3 with TRBJ1-2, with unresolved D. The V end lost 4 bases, the J end lost 1 base, and 10 bases lay between the germline ends. The CDR3 is 14 residues long. Germline V lookup: CDR1 ENHRY, CDR2 SYGVKD. CDR3: CAISGGLLNYGYTF. DNA for the CDR3: TGTGCCATCAGTGGCGGGCTCCTTAACTATGGCTACACCTTC.

The rearrangement uses TRBV6-6 and TRBJ2-7; no clear D. V was shortened by 9 bases and J by 2 bases, with 8 bases between the two germline ends. Germline values: CDR1 MNHNY, CDR2 SVGAGI (reference sequence). The CDR3 covers 11 residues. The CDR3, as DNA: TGTGCCAGTGTTAGAGCCTACGAGCAGTACTTC. This translates into CASVRAYEQYF.